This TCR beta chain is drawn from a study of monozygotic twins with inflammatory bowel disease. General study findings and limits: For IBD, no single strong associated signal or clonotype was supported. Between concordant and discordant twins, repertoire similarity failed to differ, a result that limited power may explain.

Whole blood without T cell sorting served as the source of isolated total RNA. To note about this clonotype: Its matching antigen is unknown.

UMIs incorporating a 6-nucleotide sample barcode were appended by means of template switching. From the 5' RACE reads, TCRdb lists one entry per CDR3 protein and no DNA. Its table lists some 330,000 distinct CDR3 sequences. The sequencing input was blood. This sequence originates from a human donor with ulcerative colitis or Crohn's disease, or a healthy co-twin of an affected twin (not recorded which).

The CDR3: CASSGRVGDSYEQYF. This chain links TRBV6-1 with TRBJ2-7. The CDR3 is 15 residues long. Germline V lookup: CDR1 MNHNS, CDR2 SASEGT.